The next 20 T cell receptor beta chains were all read from a single sample in a study of T cell clonotyping in hematopoietic cell transplantation (dated by TCRdb to the early 2020s). The method was the immunoSEQ multiplex PCR assay. TCRdb took over this immuneACCESS table, retaining in-frame rearrangements with V and J assigned. Such tables are incomplete; in checked studies, under half of the missing clones stem from an unresolved V gene, and the remainder is unexplained. The sample table holds roughly 42,000 clones, of which around 94% were seen once. The ten largest clones take up about 0.81% of the sample. The sequenced sample was peripheral blood mononuclear cells. Receptors originate from a woman aged 50 to 60 in good health. Some clones in this sample may be carry-over from other donors' samples.

V and J are TRBV5-1 and TRBJ1-2, with D possibly matching TRBD1 (5 bases). From germline, CDR1 is SGHRS and CDR2 YFSETQ. V gave up 0 bases and J gave up 7 bases, with 16 bases separating them. The CDR3 consists of 15 residues. For the CDR3, the DNA is TGCGCCAGCAGCTTGGCGGGGCCCAAGGCGGGTGGCTACACCTTC. This encodes CASSLAGPKAGGYTF.

V gene TRBV6-1 combines with J gene TRBJ1-4; D is undetermined. The CDR3 sequence is 12 residues long. V dropped 6 bases and J dropped 8 bases, with 10 bases sitting between them. CDR1 MNHNS and CDR2 SASEGT come from the germline V gene. The chain's CDR3 is CASREQSEKLFF. In nucleotides, the CDR3 is TGTGCCAGCAGAGAACAGAGCGAAAAACTGTTTTTT.

The gene calls are TRBV10-3 and TRBJ1-1, with D unresolved. The germline V gene has CDR1 ENHRY and CDR2 SYGVKD. The CDR3 runs to 12 residues. The V and J ends lost 6 bases and 7 bases respectively, with 12 bases between them. CDR3 DNA sequence: TGTGCCATCAGCGGAGAGGACCGTGAAGCTTTCTTT. This sequence encodes CAISGEDREAFF.

The J gene is TRBJ1-6, the V gene TRBV6-5, with 7 positions matching TRBD1. V shed 6 bases, J shed 7 bases, and the junction held 6 bases outside the gene matches. The CDR3 has 14 residues. The germline gives CDR1 MNHEY, CDR2 SVGAGI. Here the CDR3 DNA reads TGTGCCAGCAGGGCGGGACAGTCGAATTCACCCCTCCACTTT. As protein: CASRAGQSNSPLHF.

V gene TRBV19 combines with J gene TRBJ1-2; 7 nucleotides match TRBD1. The junction had 9 bases not matched to a gene; V was cut back by 1 base and J by 4 bases. Germline CDR1 LNHDA, CDR2 SQIVND (reference sequence). This CDR3 has 16 amino acids. The CDR3 DNA follows: TGTGCCAGTAGTATAGGACAGGGAAGGAGTGGCTATGGCTACACCTTC. This gives the protein CASSIGQGRSGYGYTF.

The chain recombines TRBV29-1 with TRBJ2-5, with TRBD1 identical over 8 bases. The CDR3 is 15 residues long. Germline CDR1 and CDR2: SQVTM and ANQGSEA. Trimming cost V 3 bases and J 4 bases; bases outside gene matches: 10. The CDR3 protein is CSVDREGQGRETQYF. In DNA, the CDR3 is TGCAGCGTTGATCGTGAAGGACAGGGCAGAGAGACCCAGTACTTC.

V and J are TRBV7-9 and TRBJ1-2, with 10 bases that match TRBD1. Trimming removed 6 bases from V and 4 bases from J; junction bases left unmatched: 5. CDR1 is SEHNR and CDR2 is FQNEAQ in the germline V gene (reference sequence). This CDR3 spans 14 amino acids. This CDR3 is CASRTGGVGYGYTF. CDR3 DNA sequence: TGTGCCAGCAGGACAGGGGGCGTAGGCTATGGCTACACCTTC.

Only one count was recorded for this clone. The rearrangement joins TRBV9 to TRBJ2-1, with TRBD2 as a possible D gene (5 bases). The CDR3 length is 15 residues. Germline assignment: CDR1 SGDLS and CDR2 YYNGEE. V was shortened by 0 bases and J by 4 bases, with 11 bases between the two germline ends. The CDR3 region is CASSVEASRYNEQFF. CDR3 nucleotide sequence: TGTGCCAGCAGCGTAGAGGCTAGCAGGTACAATGAGCAGTTCTTC.

The chain recombines TRBV30 with TRBJ1-2; no firm D call. Between the trimmed V and J ends, which lost 0 bases and 10 bases, there was a span of 12 bases. The CDR3 has 12 amino acids. The V gene's germline CDR1 is GTSNPN and CDR2 SVGIG (reference sequence). The CDR3 nucleotides are TGTGCCTGGAGTGTATTCTCGATAGACTACACCTTC. Translation gives CAWSVFSIDYTF. Variable domain in full (rest from reference TRBV30 and TRBJ1-2): SQTIHQWPATLVQPVGSPLSLECTVEGTSNPNLYWYRQAAGRGLQLLFYSVGIGQISSEVPQNLSASRPQDRQFILSSKKLLLSDSGFYLCAWSVFSIDYTFGSGTRLTVV.

This clone appeared a single time. V and J are TRBV14 and TRBJ2-1; the match to TRBD2 covers 12 bases. CDR1 SGHDN and CDR2 FVKESK come from the germline V gene. The CDR3 covers 20 residues. V trimming: 0 bases; J trimming: 4 bases; junction bases outside the gene matches: 13. CDR3 sequence reads: CASSQEKASGGGLGYNEQFF. The CDR3 bases are TGTGCCAGCAGCCAAGAAAAGGCTAGCGGGGGGGGGCTGGGGTACAATGAGCAGTTCTTC.

The chain is built from TRBV6-5 and TRBJ1-1; a possible D gene is TRBD1 (5 bases). The CDR3 spans 14 residues. Trimming cost V 8 bases and J 0 bases, with 13 bases left between them. Germline assignment: CDR1 MNHEY and CDR2 SVGAGI. This chain's CDR3 is CASGTWGMNTEAFF. The DNA of the CDR3 is TGTGCCAGCGGGACTTGGGGGATGAACACTGAAGCTTTCTTT.

The chain has TRBV11-3 and TRBJ1-6; the match to TRBD1 covers 9 bases. V shed 0 bases and J 9 bases; nucleotides not matched to a gene: 3. CDR1 is SGHNT, CDR2 YENEEA, per germline. The CDR3 spans 15 residues. CDR3: CASSLEGTGSSPLHF. The CDR3 DNA follows: TGTGCCAGCAGCTTAGAGGGGACAGGGAGTTCACCCCTCCACTTT.

In DNA, the CDR3 is TGCGCCAGCAGCTTGGCAGGGATTAACACCGGGGAGCTGTTTTTT. This translates into CASSLAGINTGELFF. This sequence joins TRBV5-1 and TRBJ2-2; D might be TRBD1 (5 bases). CDR3 length: 15 amino acids. Germline lookup yields CDR1 SGHRS and CDR2 YFSETQ. The ends were cut back, 0 bases at V and 2 bases at J, with 8 bases in the middle.

This rearrangement joins TRBV5-1 to TRBJ2-1, with 10 bases matching TRBD1. The V segment lost 4 bases and the J segment 8 bases; nucleotides outside the gene matches: 9. This CDR3 comprises 15 residues. Germline V gives CDR1 SGHRS, CDR2 YFSETQ. CDR3 nucleotides: TGCGCCAGCAGCCCCGGGGACAGGGGAAACGATGAGCAGTTCTTC. Its protein is CASSPGDRGNDEQFF.

The gene calls are TRBV6-4 and TRBJ2-1; tentatively, D is TRBD1 or TRBD2 (5 bases each). Germline V CDR1 and CDR2: MRHNA, SNTAGT. The CDR3 loop spans 13 amino acids. Trimming left V 0 bases short and J 10 bases short, with 10 bases between. CDR3 coding DNA: TGTGCCAGCAGTGACTCGTGGGACCAAGAGCAGTTCTTC. Amino acids: CASSDSWDQEQFF.

The chain links TRBV19 to TRBJ2-5; maybe TRBD1 (5 bases). This CDR3 has 15 amino acids. From germline, CDR1 is LNHDA and CDR2 SQIVND (reference sequence). Trimming pared 2 bases from V and 0 bases from J, leaving 10 bases between. The CDR3 here is CASSIYLTDQETQYF. The CDR3 DNA reads TGTGCCAGTAGTATATATCTGACAGACCAAGAGACCCAGTACTTC.

V usage is TRBV7-8 and J usage is TRBJ2-2; the match to TRBD2 covers 7 bases. V dropped 6 bases and J dropped 8; count of bases not matched to a gene: 6. The germline gives CDR1 SGHVS, CDR2 FQNEAQ. The CDR3 extends over 13 amino acids. Written as DNA, the CDR3 is TGTGCCAGCAGAAACGGGGAGGGGGGGGAGCTGTTTTTT. Its translation is CASRNGEGGELFF.

This rearrangement joins TRBV11-3 to TRBJ2-7; D is uncertain. The CDR3 is 13 residues long. V was shortened by 3 bases and J by 4 bases, with 10 bases between the two germline ends. The germline V gene has CDR1 SGHNT and CDR2 YENEEA. DNA for the CDR3: TGTGCCAGCAGCTTGGGGATTCCGTACGAGCAGTACTTC. Its protein is CASSLGIPYEQYF.

V usage is TRBV5-4 and J usage is TRBJ1-1; D is ambiguous. CDR1 and CDR2 (germline): SGHNT, YYREEE (reference sequence). The CDR3 consists of 13 residues. V was pared by 7 bases and J by 0 bases, with 10 bases between. The CDR3, as DNA: TGTGCCAGCGGCACGGATCTGAACACTGAAGCTTTCTTT. This sequence encodes CASGTDLNTEAFF.

The chain carries TRBV9 and TRBJ1-1; D is uncertain. V lost 6 bases, J lost 1 base, and 16 bases lay in between. The CDR3 is 15 residues long. CDR1 and CDR2 from the germline V gene are SGDLS and YYNGEE. Here the CDR3 DNA reads TGTGCCAGCACCCCGGCGGAGGAGGGGAACACTGAAGCTTTCTTT. Amino acid sequence: CASTPAEEGNTEAFF.